This TCR beta chain emerged from a study of PD-1 blockade in classical Hodgkin lymphoma (dated by TCRdb to the early 2020s). Describing the broader study: Nivolumab dosing was 3 mg/kg intravenously every 2 weeks, continuing until either disease progression or unacceptable toxicity. A peripheral blood immune signature of response to PD-1 blockade in classical Hodgkin lymphoma was defined using TCR beta sequencing and CyTOF.

Of note for this clone: Its binding antigen is unknown. Per-base qualities were not stored, and no clone one base away is much larger.

The CDR3 starts with the cysteine, ends with the phenylalanine, and has 12 residues. The retained sequence is limited to the CDR3, 36 bases, with the frame set at the first base. Trimming costs V 4 bases and J 10 bases, and their ends lie 11 bases apart. The germline V gene sets CDR1 to SGHVS and CDR2 to FNYEAQ. Overall results and qualifications from the work: A significant rise by C4D1 was seen in CD4+ but not CD8+ TCR diversity (p=0.0027 vs p=0.16), with the rise being most apparent in complete responders (p=0.02). Baseline TCR diversity was reported as lower in newly diagnosed patients than in healthy donors, and lower still in relapsed/refractory patients. Lower diversity was seen in patients whose nivolumab began less than 1 year after ASCT, and these patients were left out of later analyses so that immune reconstitution would not confound the results. The study covered only a single clinical trial cohort, and the causes of the repertoire differences, possibly disease activity or prior therapy, were still not defined. Trial patients achieving complete response had baseline diversity similar to newly diagnosed patients, whereas partial responders and progressors had significantly lower diversity.

Genomic DNA was isolated using the Qiagen DNeasy kit from unsorted PBMCs as well as from negatively selected CD4+ and CD8+ fractions. Amplification of TCR beta CDR3 regions was done by immunoSEQ multiplex PCR with primers that anneal to V and J segments. A synthetic immune receptor repertoire was used to minimize amplification bias, and any residual bias was removed computationally once sequencing was done. Under the source paper's analysis protocol: Repertoire diversity was quantified as the Shannon entropy index using custom Python scripts. Unsorted, CD4+ and CD8+ repertoires were analyzed separately, except for combined analyses in which CD4+ and CD8+ sequences were merged in silico. A clone was considered expanded if an increase in frequency of at least 2-fold after treatment relative to C1D1 was found, and a pseudocount of 0.5 was applied to clones undetected at baseline. Clones with 0 or 1 copy at C1D1 were classified as singleton clones, and clones with 2 or more copies were classified as non-singleton clones. Clones expanded in unsorted samples were assigned a CD4+, CD8+ or unknown annotation through matching of protein sequences in sorted samples from the same patient. Diversity changes from C1D1 to C4D1 were tested in paired samples using Wilcoxon tests. Entries here come from immuneACCESS through TCRdb and include only in-frame sequences with V and J called. Some clones fail to appear in such tables; in the studies checked, an unresolved V gene covers under half of the shortfall, and the cause of the remainder is unknown. That table gives V, J and clone size, and the DNA gave D and trimming. A total of around 31,000 clones appear in this sample, about 81% of them only once. Roughly 15% of the sample is taken by the ten largest.

The label giving this sample's time point can be read as: cycle 4 day 1 (C4D1), after less than 7 weeks of nivolumab. Every trial patient had relapsed following autologous stem cell transplantation, and prior brentuximab vedotin exposure was what differed among cohorts A, B and C. A total of roughly 57 patients with relapsed/refractory classical Hodgkin lymphoma made up the trial cohort, and each patient's best overall response was complete response, partial response or progressive disease. Trial patients were treated with single-agent nivolumab in the multi-cohort phase II CheckMate 205 trial. An independent review committee assessed best overall response using the 2007 International Working Group response criteria. Trial PBMCs were obtained immediately prior to nivolumab initiation (C1D1) and on therapy at cycle 2 day 1 and cycle 4 day 1. After peripheral blood was drawn into 8 mL Vacutainer Cell Preparation Tubes, PBMCs were isolated by centrifugation and then cryopreserved.

The sequenced sample was peripheral blood mononuclear cells (PBMCs), obtained before the fourth cycle of nivolumab. The rearrangement combines TRBV7-6 with TRBJ2-1; a tentative D match to TRBD1 spans 5 bases. This sequence was found in a human donor with classical Hodgkin lymphoma. The nucleotide sequence is given as TGTGCCAGCAGCTCGGACACAAGGGAGCAGTTCTTC. This codes for CASSSDTREQFF.